This T cell receptor beta chain was sequenced in a study of T cells in Graves' hyperthyroidism and ophthalmopathy. Study-wide results and limits: Most thyroid-expanded clonotypes above 0.001 were also found in blood. Onset of ophthalmopathy came a median approximately 6.8 months after the model predicted it.

Stable Graves' hyperthyroidism denoted no ophthalmopathy progression over 18 months. This clonotype was counted a few times. Its antigen remains unidentified. Amplification of TCR beta CDR3 regions used RNA as the template. During a first-round RT-PCR of the TCR CDR3, the HTBI primer set was used. TCRdb redid the calling of the multiplex PCR reads with MiXCR, one entry per CDR3 protein. The sample records about 350,000 distinct CDR3 sequences, approximately 13% being singletons. This sequence was found in a woman aged 25 to 45 with Graves' hyperthyroidism. Specimen: blood.

The CDR3 protein is CASSSPAGDRYEQYF. CDR3 nucleotide sequence: TGTGCCAGCAGCTCGCCAGCGGGAGATCGGTACGAGCAGTACTTC. This chain uses TRBV5-6 with TRBJ2-7, with 8 bases matching TRBD2. Germline V CDR1 and CDR2: SGHDT, YYEEEE. This CDR3 region has 15 residues. Trimming cost V 3 bases and J 4 bases; bases outside gene matches: 9. The full variable domain, with the rest looked up from reference TRBV5-6 and TRBJ2-7, is DAGVTQSPTHLIKTRGQQVTLRCSPKSGHDTVSWYQQALGQGPQFIFQYYEEEERQRGNFPDRFSGHQFPNYSSELNVNALLLGDSALYLCASSSPAGDRYEQYFGPGTRLTVT.